Detailed here is one T cell receptor (beta chain). RNA amounts of about 0.45 to 1 ug underwent reverse transcription with random hexamers. TCRdb re-derived calls from the immunoSEQ multiplex PCR reads in MiXCR, one entry per CDR3 protein. The sample carries 250,000 to 300,000 distinct CDR3 sequences, 70% to 90% recorded once. The multiple sclerosis controls consisted of treatment-naive patients with relapsing-remitting disease, either stable or active. This record comes from a study of CD8 T cells in Susac syndrome. The CDR3 totals 16 residues. With 5 bases clipped from V and 0 bases from J, the junction kept 4 bases outside the gene matches. Germline CDR1 reads MNHNY; CDR2 reads SVGAGI (reference sequence).

Sequenced sample: CD8+ T cells from PBMCs. The receptor comes from a human donor with multiple sclerosis. The J gene is TRBJ2-3, the V gene TRBV6-6, with 11 bases that match TRBD2. The CDR3: CASSLTSGVSTDTQYF. The CDR3 nucleotides read TGTGCCAGCAGTCTGACTAGCGGGGTCAGCACAGATACGCAGTATTTT.